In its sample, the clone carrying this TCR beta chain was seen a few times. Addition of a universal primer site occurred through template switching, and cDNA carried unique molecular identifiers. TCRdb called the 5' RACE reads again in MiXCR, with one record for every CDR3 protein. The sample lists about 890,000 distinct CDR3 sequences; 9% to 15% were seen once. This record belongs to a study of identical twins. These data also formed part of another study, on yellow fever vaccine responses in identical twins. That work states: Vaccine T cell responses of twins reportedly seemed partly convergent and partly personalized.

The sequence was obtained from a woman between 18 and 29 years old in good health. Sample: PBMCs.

Here the CDR3 reads CASNGNGETQYF. The CDR3, as DNA: TGTGCCAGCAACGGGAACGGCGAGACCCAGTACTTC. The V gene is TRBV12-3 or TRBV12-4, the J gene TRBJ2-5; D might be TRBD2 (5 bases). This CDR3 has 12 residues. The V end was cut by 7 bases, the J end by 5 bases, with 11 bases between.